The 23 T cell receptor beta chains below all came from one sample that was sequenced in a study of Ad26.COV2.S vaccination and SARS-CoV-2 variants. Treatment noted: about 20 received Ad26.COV2.S at low or high dose, single or two shots; about five received placebo; per-sample allocation not given. Collection of samples fell on day 63 after the first vaccine or placebo injection. The table came from immunoSEQ multiplex PCR; TCRdb's copy has only in-frame clones and leaves some out. Of approximately 350,000 clones listed, 83% are singletons. This specimen consisted of peripheral blood, obtained in a trial of Ad26.COV2.S vaccine versus placebo. These receptors came from a person aged 18-60 years who received the Ad26.COV2.S COVID-19 vaccine or a placebo.

The J gene is TRBJ1-5, the V gene TRBV2, with D possibly matching TRBD1 (5 bases). This CDR3 has 19 residues. Germline V gene data show CDR1 as SNHLY and CDR2 as FYNNEI. V dropped 4 bases and J dropped 7 bases, with 29 bases sitting between them. DNA for the CDR3: TGTGCCAGCAGTGGTGCCCGGGACTCTGGTATATTCTCGGGGCAGCCCCAGCATTTT. It encodes CASSGARDSGIFSGQPQHF. The variable domain in full, with the rest retrieved from reference TRBV2 and TRBJ1-5, is EPEVTQTPSHQVTQMGQEVILRCVPISNHLYFYWYRQILGQKVEFLVSFYNNEISEKSEIFDDQFSVERPDGSNFTLKIRSTKLEDSAMYFCASSGARDSGIFSGQPQHFGDGTRLSIL.

The chain uses TRBV12-3 or TRBV12-4 and TRBJ1-1; D possibly corresponds to TRBD1 (5 bases). With 8 bases removed from V and 5 bases from J, the gap between germline ends came to 15 bases. The CDR3 sequence is 13 residues long. The CDR3 here is CASSLFEGTEAFF. The CDR3 DNA is TGTGCCAGCTCCCTATTCGAGGGGACTGAAGCTTTCTTT.

This clone was counted between two and nine times. V and J are TRBV2 and TRBJ1-5; D gene ambiguous. V was shortened by 3 bases and J by 7 bases, with 16 bases between the two germline ends. Per germline, CDR1 SNHLY and CDR2 FYNNEI. This CDR3 is 15 amino acids long. The CDR3 here is CASSDSLPRNQPQHF. The CDR3 region has the DNA TGTGCCAGCAGTGACTCTCTTCCTCGGAACCAGCCCCAGCATTTT.

V and J are TRBV7-2 and TRBJ2-1, with 8 bases lining up with TRBD2. V dropped 2 bases and J dropped 9; count of bases not matched to a gene: 3. Germline values: CDR1 SGHTA, CDR2 FQGNSA. This CDR3 contains 13 residues. For the CDR3, the DNA is TGTGCCAGCAGCTTACGCGGGAGGCTTGAGCAGTTCTTC. Encoded protein: CASSLRGRLEQFF.

This clone came up once. The chain has TRBV18 and TRBJ2-5; D not certain. The CDR3 is 13 amino acids. The V gene lost 2 bases and the J gene lost 2 bases, with 6 bases spanning the gap. The germline gives CDR1 KGHSH, CDR2 LQKENI. CDR3 amino acids: CASSPSQQETQYF. CDR3 DNA sequence: TGTGCCAGCTCACCATCCCAGCAAGAGACCCAGTACTTC.

This chain links TRBV4-1 with TRBJ2-4, with 7 bases matching TRBD1. The ends lost 0 bases at V and 2 bases at J; junction bases unmatched: 4. Per germline, CDR1 MGHRA and CDR2 YSYEKL. The CDR3 has 16 residues. CDR3 in amino acids: CASSQDYRGTKNIQYF. CDR3 in DNA: TGCGCCAGCAGCCAAGACTACAGGGGAACCAAAAACATTCAGTACTTC.

As for this clone: Other DNA sequences from this sample encode an identical CDR3 as well. This chain joins TRBV18 and TRBJ2-5, with a weak D call TRBD1 (5 bases). The CDR3 runs to 14 residues. Germline-derived CDR1 and CDR2 are KGHSH and LQKENI. Trimming left V 5 bases short and J 5 bases short, with 15 bases between. The chain's CDR3 is CASSLGPSGETQYF. In nucleotides, the CDR3 is TGTGCCAGCTCATTGGGGCCCTCCGGCGAGACCCAGTACTTC.

The chain links TRBV20-1 to TRBJ2-1, with D perhaps TRBD2 (6 bases). This CDR3 is 11 amino acids long. V lost 3 bases to trimming and J lost 7 bases, with 7 bases between them. From germline, CDR1 is DFQATT and CDR2 SNEGSKA (reference sequence). CDR3: CSASGRNEQFF. The DNA of the CDR3 is TGCAGTGCTAGCGGGAGAAATGAGCAGTTCTTC.

V is TRBV7-9 and J is TRBJ1-1; no clear D gene. V was cut by 2 bases and J by 1 base, with 8 bases left in between. The CDR3 extends over 14 amino acids. Germline lookup yields CDR1 SEHNR and CDR2 FQNEAQ (reference sequence). The chain's CDR3 is CASSLNWGNTEAFF. DNA of the CDR3: TGTGCCAGCAGCTTAAACTGGGGGAACACTGAAGCTTTCTTT. The full variable domain, rest sourced from reference TRBV7-9 and TRBJ1-1, is DTGVSQNPRHKITKRGQNVTFRCDPISEHNRLYWYRQTLGQGPEFLTYFQNEAQLEKSRLLSDRFSAERPKGSFSTLEIQRTEQGDSAMYLCASSLNWGNTEAFFGQGTRLTVV.

The V gene is TRBV6-5, the J gene TRBJ2-3; D not certain. The CDR3 extends over 15 amino acids. Trimming took 4 bases from V and 1 from J, leaving 12 bases between them. CDR1 is MNHEY and CDR2 is SVGAGI in the germline V gene. The CDR3 protein is CASSSLDSGTDTQYF. CDR3 coding DNA: TGTGCCAGCAGTTCCCTTGATTCTGGCACAGATACGCAGTATTTT.

The chain is built from TRBV4-1 and TRBJ2-2; no definite D call. V lost 2 bases, J lost 2 bases, and 9 bases lay in between. The V gene's germline CDR1 is MGHRA and CDR2 YSYEKL. The CDR3 runs to 15 residues. CDR3 loop: CASSQSKGNTGELFF. In DNA, the CDR3 is TGCGCCAGCAGCCAATCCAAGGGTAACACCGGGGAGCTGTTTTTT.

This chain connects TRBV5-1 to TRBJ2-1; TRBD2 agrees at 13 bases. From germline, CDR1 is SGHRS and CDR2 YFSETQ. V gave up 2 bases and J gave up 12 bases; unmatched junction bases: 11. The CDR3 has 16 amino acids. This CDR3 reads CASSFSTSGRTGGQFF. The CDR3 DNA sequence: TGCGCCAGCAGCTTTTCGACTAGCGGGAGGACCGGGGGGCAGTTCTTC. The full variable domain, with the rest looked up from reference TRBV5-1 and TRBJ2-1, is KAGVTQTPRYLIKTRGQQVTLSCSPISGHRSVSWYQQTPGQGLQFLFEYFSETQRNKGNFPGRFSGRQFSNSRSEMNVSTLELGDSALYLCASSFSTSGRTGGQFFGPGTRLTVL.

The rearrangement links TRBV7-3 to TRBJ2-1; D is possibly TRBD2 (6 bases). Germline V lookup: CDR1 SGHTA, CDR2 FQGTGA. This CDR3 contains 15 residues. V was pared by 1 base and J by 12 bases, with 19 bases between. The CDR3 reads CASSLIGGTRSGQFF. The CDR3 DNA is TGTGCCAGCAGCTTAATAGGCGGGACCCGGTCGGGGCAGTTCTTC.

The V gene is TRBV7-5, the J gene TRBJ1-5; whether TRBD1, the table's D call, matches the DNA was not checked. TRBV7-5 is a documented pseudogene. The CDR3 length is 16 residues. The CDR3 nucleotides read TGTGCCAGAAGCTTCCCGGACAGGGCGAGGAATCAGCCCCAGCATTTT. It encodes CARSFPDRARNQPQHF.

V gene TRBV19 combines with J gene TRBJ1-4; tentatively, D is TRBD1 (6 bases). V lost 10 bases and J 8 bases, leaving 17 bases between the germline ends. Germline CDR1 is LNHDA and CDR2 is SQIVND (reference sequence). The CDR3 has 13 amino acids. The DNA for the CDR3 is TGTGCCACCTCCGATAGCAGGGGAGAAAAACTGTTTTTT. It yields the protein CATSDSRGEKLFF.

The J gene is TRBJ2-5, the V gene TRBV7-8; 7 nucleotides agree with TRBD2. The length of the CDR3 is 13 residues. Germline-derived CDR1 and CDR2 are SGHVS and FQNEAQ. The V gene end was trimmed by 6 bases and the J gene end by 7 bases; junction bases not matched to a gene: 8. Here the CDR3 DNA reads TGTGCCAGCAGACTCAGCGGGGCCAGGACCCAGTACTTC. Protein product: CASRLSGARTQYF.

The chain has TRBV30 and TRBJ2-7; 8 nucleotides align to TRBD2. In germline, CDR1 is GTSNPN, CDR2 SVGIG (reference sequence). J gave up 7 bases and V 1 base, and 9 bases lay outside the gene matches. This CDR3 has 14 residues. Here the CDR3 reads CAWSEPAGVWEQYF. The CDR3 DNA reads TGTGCCTGGAGTGAACCAGCGGGAGTTTGGGAGCAGTACTTC.

The chain employs TRBV9 and TRBJ2-1, with D tentatively TRBD2 (5 bases). V lost 4 bases and J lost 2, with 7 bases in between. The germline V gene has CDR1 SGDLS and CDR2 YYNGEE. The length of the CDR3 is 13 residues. The CDR3 nucleotides are TGTGCCAGCAGCCCGGGAACCTACAATGAGCAGTTCTTC. This codes for CASSPGTYNEQFF.

The chain uses TRBV7-2 and TRBJ1-3; no clear D. Between the trimmed V and J ends, which lost 1 base and 4 bases, there was a span of 11 bases. Germline CDR1 is SGHTA and CDR2 is FQGNSA. This CDR3 is built from 15 residues. The CDR3 loop reads CASSLDGGPGNTIYF. The CDR3 coding sequence is TGTGCCAGCAGCTTAGATGGCGGACCGGGAAACACCATATATTTT.

This chain uses TRBV6-2 or TRBV6-3 with TRBJ1-6; unclear D gene. The CDR3 length is 11 residues. Germline CDR1 and CDR2: MNHEY and SVGEGT. Trimming removed 4 bases from V and 9 bases from J, with 4 bases in between. DNA for the CDR3: TGTGCCAGCAGTTCCCCTTCACCCCTCCACTTT. It encodes CASSSPSPLHF.

V is TRBV7-9 and J is TRBJ1-2; possible D gene TRBD1, 5 bases. The CDR3 has 15 amino acids. Germline values: CDR1 SEHNR, CDR2 FQNEAQ (reference sequence). Trimming removed 3 bases at V and 5 bases at J, with 16 bases between. The CDR3 region is CASSLNRMDPYGYTF. Here the CDR3 DNA reads TGTGCCAGCAGCTTGAACAGGATGGACCCATATGGCTACACCTTC.

The chain carries TRBV6-5 and TRBJ1-5; the match to TRBD1 covers 9 bases. With 6 bases clipped from V and 4 bases from J, the junction kept 7 bases outside the gene matches. Germline V gene lookup returns CDR1 MNHEY and CDR2 SVGAGI. This CDR3 is built from 15 residues. The CDR3 nucleotides read TGTGCCAGCAGATCCGACAGGGGGGCTAATCAGCCCCAGCATTTT. Encoded protein: CASRSDRGANQPQHF.

The chain recombines TRBV6-1 with TRBJ2-3; D uncertain. CDR3 length equals 12 residues. Between the trimmed V and J ends, which lost 3 bases and 7 bases, there was a span of 8 bases. Germline values: CDR1 MNHNS, CDR2 SASEGT. For the CDR3, the DNA is TGTGCCAGCAGTGATTACCACAATACGCAGTATTTT. Translated, it gives CASSDYHNTQYF.